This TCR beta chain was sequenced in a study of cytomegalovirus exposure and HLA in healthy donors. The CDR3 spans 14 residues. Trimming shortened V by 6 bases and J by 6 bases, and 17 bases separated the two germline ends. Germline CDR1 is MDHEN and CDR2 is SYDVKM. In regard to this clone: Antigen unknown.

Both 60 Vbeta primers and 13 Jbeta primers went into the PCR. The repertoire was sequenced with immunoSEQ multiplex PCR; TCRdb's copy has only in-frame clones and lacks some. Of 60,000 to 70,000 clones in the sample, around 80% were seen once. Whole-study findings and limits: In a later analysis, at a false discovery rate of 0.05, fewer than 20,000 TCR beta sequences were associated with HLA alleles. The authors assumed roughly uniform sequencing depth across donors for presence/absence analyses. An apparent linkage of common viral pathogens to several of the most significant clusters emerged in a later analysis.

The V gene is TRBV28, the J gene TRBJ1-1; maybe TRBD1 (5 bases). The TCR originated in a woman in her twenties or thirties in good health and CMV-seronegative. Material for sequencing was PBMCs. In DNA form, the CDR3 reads TGTGCCAGCAGAGTAAGTACAGGTTTGGCTGAAGCTTTCTTT. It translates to CASRVSTGLAEAFF.